The rows below give T cell receptor beta chains drawn from one sample of a study of T-cell reconstitution after alpha-beta-depleted transplantation in children. MiXCR, applied by TCRdb to the PCR reads, yields one record per CDR3 protein. Found here are 450,000 to 600,000 distinct CDR3 sequences, around a third of them singletons; the top ten hold around 2.4%. The sample in question was PBMCs from the stem cell graft donor, obtained from the stem cell graft. The receptors were sampled from a human donor who donated a stem cell graft to a child with aplastic anemia. The CDR3 runs from the conserved cysteine through the conserved F or W. D genes are given only for firm matches.

j_gene | d_gene | v_gene | CDR3aa
TRBJ1-2 | NA | TRBV20-1 | CSARVSGYGYTF
TRBJ1-2 | NA | TRBV12-3/TRBV12-4 | CASRPGPDGYTF
TRBJ2-2 | NA | TRBV29-1 | CSATPLGGNTGELFF
TRBJ2-7 | NA | TRBV7-2 | CASSFPGDLYEQYF
TRBJ1-5 | NA | TRBV29-1 | CSVGGGNSNQPQHF
TRBJ1-1 | NA | TRBV20-1 | CSARMVANTEAFF
TRBJ2-7 | TRBD1 | TRBV29-1 | CSVKRDRDNYEQYF
TRBJ2-7 | TRBD2 | TRBV27 | CASSLPGLAGGSEQYF
TRBJ2-5 | TRBD2 | TRBV6-2/TRBV6-3 | CASSYSGFGWERERKTQYF
TRBJ2-7 | TRBD2 | TRBV4-3 | CASSQGLAGVSSYEQYF
TRBJ2-7 | NA | TRBV12-3/TRBV12-4 | CASSFGRARYEQYF
TRBJ2-1 | TRBD2 | TRBV12-3/TRBV12-4 | CASRGLAGVIGKQFF
TRBJ2-2 | TRBD1 | TRBV20-1 | CSARARQGAGELFF
TRBJ2-5 | TRBD2 | TRBV20-1 | CSATAGAKETQYF
TRBJ1-2 | TRBD1 | TRBV7-9 | CASSLGGTGASYGYTF
TRBJ1-1 | NA | TRBV12-3/TRBV12-4 | CASSKWGTEAFF
TRBJ2-7 | TRBD2 | TRBV6-1 | CASGTSGNYEQYF
TRBJ2-1 | TRBD2 | TRBV20-1 | CSASVASGRSYNEQFF
TRBJ1-1 | NA | TRBV12-3/TRBV12-4 | CASSLLGGMNTEAFF
TRBJ1-6 | NA | TRBV4-3 | CASSQGAQGLNDSPLHF
TRBJ1-5 | NA | TRBV12-3/TRBV12-4 | CASSLALVIGRNQPQHF
TRBJ1-2 | NA | TRBV6-1 | CASSNNINYGYTF
TRBJ2-2 | NA | TRBV18 | CASSLGRQENTGELFF
TRBJ2-1 | TRBD2 | TRBV9 | CASSGGSSENDQFF
TRBJ2-1 | TRBD2 | TRBV7-2 | CASSSLVSGSMVEQFF
TRBJ1-2 | NA | TRBV20-1 | CSATPRTAYGYTF
TRBJ1-5 | NA | TRBV6-2/TRBV6-3 | CASSQQINSNQPQHF
TRBJ2-1 | NA | TRBV6-2/TRBV6-3 | CASNSPGREQFF
TRBJ2-1 | TRBD2 | TRBV12-5 | CASGRGSYNEQFF
TRBJ2-7 | TRBD2 | TRBV20-1 | CSASGWLAGGEQYF
TRBJ1-2 | TRBD1 | TRBV4-2 | CASSPGQIDGYTF
TRBJ1-5 | NA | TRBV4-3 | CASSQDVAGTIGNQPQHF
TRBJ2-2 | TRBD1 | TRBV4-3 | CASSQGQGAGELFF
TRBJ2-1 | TRBD1 | TRBV4-3 | CASSQRQGADHEQFF
TRBJ2-1 | TRBD2 | TRBV9 | CASSISGRGGDEQFF
TRBJ2-1 | TRBD1 | TRBV29-1 | CSGRQGREQFF
TRBJ2-1 | NA | TRBV30 | CAWSVWGYSNEQFF